This T cell receptor (beta chain) was observed in a study of T cells in Graves' hyperthyroidism and ophthalmopathy. Among ophthalmopathy patients, the Clinical Activity Score reached at least 3, the NOSPECS grade reached at least 4, and duration remained under 3 months. It was uncontrolled infection, other autoimmune disease, pregnancy or lactation that excluded patients. On the basis of clinical symptoms, serum thyroxine and TRAb, thyroid ultrasound and orbital computed tomography, diagnoses were made. The table lists this clonotype with many counts. The antigen is not known. Amplification yielded TCR beta CDR3 regions, with RNA transcripts as the source. The HTBI set primed first-round TCR CDR3 RT-PCR. TCRdb independently ran MiXCR on the multiplex PCR reads; one entry per CDR3 protein. The sample contains 600,000 to 700,000 distinct CDR3 sequences, roughly 14% of which appear only once. General study results and limits: In the analysis, a 13 V-J model separated ophthalmopathy from stable hyperthyroidism.

The germline gives CDR1 DFQATT, CDR2 SNEGSKA (reference sequence). V lost 6 bases, J lost 1 base, and 10 bases stayed unmatched. The CDR3 length is 15 residues. Sequencing was done on a sample of blood. The receptor comes from a woman in her thirties or forties with Graves' ophthalmopathy. V and J are TRBV20-1 and TRBJ2-7, with 9 positions matching TRBD2. DNA of the CDR3: TGCAGTGCCCTAAAGGCTGGACTAGCGTCCTACGAGCAGTACTTC. Translation gives CSALKAGLASYEQYF.